The 28 T cell receptor beta chains presented below share a single source sample, sequenced in a study of CD8 T cell repertoires and HIV-1 epitope variants. This table comes from immunoSEQ multiplex PCR, and its TCRdb copy is limited to in-frame clones, with some not included. The sample has approximately 90,000 clones; roughly four fifths are singletons. Specimen: uncultured baseline CD8+ T cells from peripheral blood mononuclear cells (PBMCs). Every receptor here comes from a male donor with HIV.

V is TRBV4-3 and J is TRBJ1-6; D is uncertain. V was pared by 4 bases and J by 8 bases, with 9 bases between. Germline values: CDR1 LGHNA, CDR2 YSLEER. The CDR3 contains 13 residues. CDR3 sequence: CASSRKVDSPLHF. DNA for the CDR3: TGCGCCAGCAGCCGGAAAGTCGATTCACCCCTCCACTTT.

This sequence joins TRBV5-6 and TRBJ2-7; maybe TRBD1 (6 bases). The CDR3 has 16 residues. V lost 2 bases and J lost 5, with 20 bases in between. Looked up from germline, CDR1 is SGHDT and CDR2 is YYEEEE. The CDR3 bases are TGTGCCAGCAGCTTAGAACAGGGTACGCTCTTGGACGAGCAGTACTTC. This codes for CASSLEQGTLLDEQYF.

The gene calls are TRBV2 and TRBJ2-1, with TRBD1 matching over 9 bases. The CDR3 consists of 14 residues. The germline CDR1 and CDR2 sequences are SNHLY and FYNNEI. With 5 bases clipped from V and 9 bases from J, the junction kept 8 bases outside the gene matches. The CDR3 sequence: CASSSGTGFAEQFF. Written as DNA, the CDR3 is TGTGCCAGCAGTTCCGGGACAGGGTTCGCTGAGCAGTTCTTC.

The chain couples TRBV7-2 to TRBJ2-7; 11 nucleotides align to TRBD2. Germline trimming cut 4 bases from V and 1 base from J; bases unmatched to any gene: 0. Germline loops: CDR1 SGHTA, CDR2 FQGNSA. CDR3 length equals 14 residues. In DNA form, the CDR3 reads TGTGCCAGCAGCTGGACTAGCGGGTCCTACGAGCAGTACTTC. Translation: CASSWTSGSYEQYF.

Concerning this clone itself: Different DNA sequences within this sample yield the same CDR3. The DNA of the CDR3 is TGCAGCGTTTCCGGGGGCAACTATGGCTACACCTTC. As protein: CSVSGGNYGYTF. The chain has TRBV29-1 and TRBJ1-2, with D possibly matching TRBD1 (6 bases). Trimming took off 5 bases at V and 2 bases at J, with 9 bases between the two ends. This CDR3 spans 12 amino acids. CDR1 and CDR2 from the germline V gene are SQVTM and ANQGSEA.

Only a few counts were recorded for this clone. The rearrangement uses TRBV13 and TRBJ2-2; D is perhaps TRBD2 (5 bases). Trimming took 5 bases from V and 4 from J, leaving 14 bases between them. CDR1 is PRHDT, CDR2 FYEKMQ, per germline (reference sequence). This CDR3 contains 15 residues. CDR3: CASSGISGFTGELFF. CDR3 DNA sequence: TGTGCCAGCAGCGGAATAAGCGGTTTCACCGGGGAGCTGTTTTTT.

The chain couples TRBV19 to TRBJ2-1; a weak D match, TRBD2 (7 bases). The CDR3 loop spans 14 amino acids. The germline V gene has CDR1 LNHDA and CDR2 SQIVND (reference sequence). Trimming stripped 1 base from V and 6 bases from J, with 10 bases between. The CDR3: CASSIGGGPNEQFF. In DNA, the CDR3 is TGTGCCAGTAGTATAGGGGGGGGCCCCAATGAGCAGTTCTTC.

This clone was picked up a small number of times. CDR3 nucleotides: TGTGCCAGCAGTTTGGTAGCGGGAGGGTTGGAGACCCAGTACTTC. Encoded protein: CASSLVAGGLETQYF. V usage is TRBV6-5 and J usage is TRBJ2-5; 11 bases are shared with TRBD2. The CDR3 is 15 amino acids. Germline CDR1 reads MNHEY; CDR2 reads SVGAGI. Trimming at V came to 4 bases and at J to 5 bases, leaving 6 bases not matched to a gene.

V and J are TRBV7-9 and TRBJ2-1; 7 bases agree with TRBD1. The length of the CDR3 is 16 residues. Trimming removed 2 bases from V and 3 bases from J; junction bases left unmatched: 7. Germline V gives CDR1 SEHNR, CDR2 FQNEAQ (reference sequence). The DNA of the CDR3 is TGTGCCAGCAGCTTAATGGGACAGAGGATCTACAATGAGCAGTTCTTC. It is translated as CASSLMGQRIYNEQFF.

The chain links TRBV7-9 to TRBJ2-7; D may correspond to TRBD1 or TRBD2 (5 bases each). Germline CDR1 SEHNR, CDR2 FQNEAQ (reference sequence). The germline V and J ends were trimmed by 3 bases and 4 bases, with 13 bases remaining between them. CDR3 length: 14 residues. The chain's CDR3 is CASSFRDAMYEQYF. The DNA for the CDR3 is TGTGCCAGCAGCTTCCGGGACGCCATGTACGAGCAGTACTTC. Using reference TRBV7-9 and TRBJ2-7 for the parts outside the CDR3, the full variable domain is DTGVSQNPRHKITKRGQNVTFRCDPISEHNRLYWYRQTLGQGPEFLTYFQNEAQLEKSRLLSDRFSAERPKGSFSTLEIQRTEQGDSAMYLCASSFRDAMYEQYFGPGTRLTVT.

The chain employs TRBV29-1 and TRBJ1-1; 7 bases fit TRBD1. Per germline, CDR1 SQVTM and CDR2 ANQGSEA. The junction had 10 bases not matched to a gene; V was cut back by 4 bases and J by 5 bases. This CDR3 is built from 14 residues. In DNA, the CDR3 is TGCAGCGTTGGGGCGACAGGGAAGGGGACTGAAGCTTTCTTT. Translation gives CSVGATGKGTEAFF. Using reference TRBV29-1 and TRBJ1-1 for the parts outside the CDR3, the full variable domain is SAVISQKPSRDICQRGTSLTIQCQVDSQVTMMFWYRQQPGQSLTLIATANQGSEATYESGFVIDKFPISRPNLTFSTLTVSNMSPEDSSIYLCSVGATGKGTEAFFGQGTRLTVV.

The V call is TRBV28, the J call TRBJ2-7, with D perhaps matching TRBD2 (5 bases). The CDR3 covers 12 residues. Germline V gene data show CDR1 as MDHEN and CDR2 as SYDVKM. Trimming shortened V by 5 bases and J by 4 bases, and 9 bases separated the two germline ends. The CDR3 loop reads CASSRTGYEQYF. Here the CDR3 DNA reads TGTGCCAGCAGTAGGACGGGGTACGAGCAGTACTTC.

This rearrangement joins TRBV4-1 to TRBJ1-1; TRBD1 aligns across 8 bases. This CDR3 is 15 amino acids long. Per the germline V gene, CDR1 is MGHRA and CDR2 is YSYEKL. V shed 1 base, J shed 0 bases, and the junction held 1 base outside the gene matches. CDR3 region: CASSQGTGLNTEAFF. CDR3 in DNA: TGCGCCAGCAGCCAAGGGACAGGGCTGAACACTGAAGCTTTCTTT.

The chain has TRBV30 and TRBJ1-4; D unresolved. The CDR3 consists of 14 residues. Deletions cut 0 bases from V and 6 bases from J, with 11 bases between. The V gene's germline CDR1 is GTSNPN and CDR2 SVGIG (reference sequence). The CDR3 loop reads CAWSVGYEDEKLFF. The CDR3 DNA is TGTGCCTGGAGTGTCGGATACGAGGATGAAAAACTGTTTTTT.

The V call is TRBV4-2, the J call TRBJ1-5, with unresolved D. Per germline, CDR1 LGHNA and CDR2 YNFKEQ. V lost 0 bases, J lost 2 bases, and 11 bases lay in between. The CDR3 is made up of 16 amino acids. The CDR3 sequence is CASSQDREAGNQPQHF. In DNA form, the CDR3 reads TGTGCCAGCAGCCAAGATAGGGAGGCCGGCAATCAGCCCCAGCATTTT.

Note on this clone: Other nucleotide sequences from this sample produce the same CDR3. This sequence joins TRBV28 and TRBJ1-5; weak D call: TRBD1 (6 bases). The CDR3 is made up of 14 amino acids. Germline assignment: CDR1 MDHEN and CDR2 SYDVKM. V was trimmed by 2 bases and J by 4 bases, leaving 9 bases between them. This CDR3 is CASSLTGPNQPQHF. DNA of the CDR3: TGTGCCAGCAGTTTAACAGGGCCAAATCAGCCCCAGCATTTT.

This chain connects TRBV6-1 to TRBJ2-5; 9 nucleotides match TRBD1. The CDR3 has 14 residues. CDR1 is MNHNS, CDR2 SASEGT, per germline. After removal of 4 bases from V and 5 bases from J, the junction contained 5 bases not matched to a gene. CDR3 loop: CASSGTGDWETQYF. The CDR3 DNA reads TGTGCCAGCAGTGGGACAGGGGATTGGGAGACCCAGTACTTC.

The chain recombines TRBV5-1 with TRBJ2-5; D not resolved. The CDR3 covers 13 residues. V was clipped by 3 bases and J by 5 bases, with 11 bases between them. Germline assignment: CDR1 SGHRS and CDR2 YFSETQ. CDR3 sequence: CASSSATSETQYF. The CDR3, as DNA: TGCGCCAGCAGCTCAGCGACTTCTGAGACCCAGTACTTC.

The J gene is TRBJ2-1, the V gene TRBV28; D possibly corresponds to TRBD1 (5 bases). V gave up 3 bases and J gave up 1 base, with 7 bases separating them. The CDR3 length is 14 residues. In germline, CDR1 is MDHEN, CDR2 SYDVKM. CDR3 bases: TGTGCCAGCAGTTTTCAGGGTTCCTACAATGAGCAGTTCTTC. Translation gives CASSFQGSYNEQFF.

This chain connects TRBV30 to TRBJ1-6; 9 positions match TRBD1. The V segment lost 2 bases and the J segment 6 bases; nucleotides outside the gene matches: 2. CDR1 is GTSNPN, CDR2 SVGIG, per germline (reference sequence). The CDR3 contains 14 residues. The CDR3 spells CAWSRGQGNSPLHF. The CDR3 DNA is TGTGCCTGGAGTCGGGGACAGGGTAATTCACCCCTCCACTTT.

This clone was recorded a few times. The chain combines TRBV5-1 with TRBJ1-2, with D unclear. Germline V lookup: CDR1 SGHRS, CDR2 YFSETQ. V was cut by 4 bases and J by 5 bases, with 15 bases left in between. This CDR3 spans 14 amino acids. The DNA of the CDR3 is TGCGCCAGCAGCCGCTTTAGCTTGGGGTATGGCTACACCTTC. The encoded protein is CASSRFSLGYGYTF.

The chain employs TRBV4-1 and TRBJ1-3, with D perhaps TRBD1 (5 bases). The CDR3 is made up of 12 amino acids. V dropped 0 bases and J dropped 11 bases, with 8 bases sitting between them. The germline gives CDR1 MGHRA, CDR2 YSYEKL. The DNA for the CDR3 is TGCGCCAGCAGCCAAGATTCCAGGGCCATATATTTT. It codes for CASSQDSRAIYF.

The chain links TRBV11-2 to TRBJ2-3; 11 nucleotides match TRBD1. With 1 base clipped from V and 5 bases from J, the junction kept 5 bases outside the gene matches. Germline V gene sequence: CDR1 SGHAT, CDR2 FQNNGV. CDR3 size: 16 residues. CDR3 nucleotide sequence: TGTGCCAGCAGCTTAGGAGGACAGGGGGCGGGAGATACGCAGTATTTT. It translates to CASSLGGQGAGDTQYF. The full variable domain, in which reference TRBV11-2 and TRBJ2-3 provide the parts outside the CDR3, is EAGVAQSPRYKIIEKRQSVAFWCNPISGHATLYWYQQILGQGPKLLIQFQNNGVVDDSQLPKDRFSAERLKGVDSTLKIQPAKLEDSAVYLCASSLGGQGAGDTQYFGPGTRLTVL.

The rearrangement joins TRBV2 to TRBJ2-6; D gene ambiguous. Germline CDR1 reads SNHLY; CDR2 reads FYNNEI. Trimming took 6 bases from V and 1 from J, leaving 13 bases between them. CDR3 length equals 16 residues. CDR3 protein: CASSLDLGSGANVLTF. The CDR3 DNA follows: TGTGCCAGCAGCTTAGACTTGGGATCTGGGGCCAACGTCCTGACTTTC. The full variable domain, its missing parts supplied by reference TRBV2 and TRBJ2-6, is EPEVTQTPSHQVTQMGQEVILRCVPISNHLYFYWYRQILGQKVEFLVSFYNNEISEKSEIFDDQFSVERPDGSNFTLKIRSTKLEDSAMYFCASSLDLGSGANVLTFGAGSRLTVL.

The rearrangement uses TRBV28 and TRBJ2-5; the D gene is possibly TRBD2 (5 bases). Deletions cut 6 bases from V and 4 bases from J, with 15 bases between. The CDR3 runs to 14 residues. Germline V gene lookup returns CDR1 MDHEN and CDR2 SYDVKM. In nucleotides, the CDR3 is TGTGCCAGCAGCGGTATCGGGGAGCCAGAGACCCAGTACTTC. It codes for CASSGIGEPETQYF.

The chain is built from TRBV28 and TRBJ2-7; D may be TRBD1 (6 bases). CDR1 is MDHEN and CDR2 is SYDVKM in the germline V gene. V lost 10 bases, J lost 3 bases, and 10 bases lay in between. The CDR3 consists of 11 residues. The CDR3 protein is CATQGNYEQYF. CDR3 nucleotides: TGTGCCACACAGGGTAACTACGAGCAGTACTTC.

The V call is TRBV6-6, the J call TRBJ2-7; D is perhaps TRBD2 (6 bases). V was clipped by 6 bases and J by 6 bases, with 9 bases between them. This CDR3 comprises 11 residues. Germline assignment: CDR1 MNHNY and CDR2 SVGAGI (reference sequence). CDR3 in amino acids: CASRGRGEQYF. The CDR3 region has the DNA TGTGCCAGCAGAGGGCGGGGCGAGCAGTACTTC.

The chain uses TRBV5-1 and TRBJ2-5; D is unresolved. V was cut by 0 bases and J by 2 bases, with 8 bases left in between. The CDR3 totals 14 residues. From germline, CDR1 is SGHRS and CDR2 YFSETQ. The CDR3 region is CASSLVPIQETQYF. CDR3 in DNA: TGCGCCAGCAGCTTGGTACCCATACAAGAGACCCAGTACTTC.